The subject of this entry is one T cell receptor beta chain. What it recognizes is unknown. The V end was cut by 1 base, the J end by 3 bases, with 7 bases between. Germline V CDR1 and CDR2: MNHNS, SASEGT. This CDR3 has 14 residues. The protocol was immunoSEQ multiplex PCR, while the TCRdb copy is restricted to in-frame clones and leaves out a portion. The sample holds 35,000 or so clones; approximately 85% are singletons and the top ten take roughly 1.6%. This sample is part of a study of T cells in narcolepsy. About the research overall: Patients with NT1 or NT2 and healthy control donors were enrolled.

Findings and caveats of the study: Autoreactive clonotypes reportedly recurred in blood of same and different patients, not controls. In some patient and control memory CD4+ samples, autoreactive clones were absent. Comparing one patient's CSF and blood CD4+ clonotypes highlighted HCRT- and TRIB2-specific autoreactive clonotypes.

The chain combines TRBV6-1 with TRBJ1-5; the D is unclear. This TCR was recovered from a human donor with narcolepsy. Sequenced sample: CD45RA- memory CD4+ T cells from PBMCs. The CDR3 spells CASSEVGINQPQHF. The CDR3 DNA is TGTGCCAGCAGTGAAGTAGGGATCAATCAGCCCCAGCATTTT.